These 21 T cell receptor beta chains share one sample of origin, sequenced in a study of cytotoxic CD8 clonotypes in ibrutinib-treated CLL. Only in-frame clones appear in the TCRdb table, and some are missing; sequencing was by immunoSEQ multiplex PCR. The data show approximately 15,000 clones, less than 70% seen once. The material was PBMCs, obtained before ibrutinib treatment. These receptors all come from a human donor with chronic lymphocytic leukemia.

This clone was seen a single time. The chain couples TRBV11-3 to TRBJ2-6; D not certain. CDR1 is SGHNT, CDR2 YENEEA, per germline. This CDR3 comprises 16 residues. Trimming shortened V by 1 base and J by 0 bases, and 7 bases separated the two germline ends. CDR3 nucleotides: TGTGCCAGCAGCTTAGGTGGCACCTCTGGGGCCAACGTCCTGACTTTC. It codes for CASSLGGTSGANVLTF.

The V gene is TRBV6-6, the J gene TRBJ2-7, with TRBD1 as a possible D gene (6 bases). There are 15 residues in the CDR3. V lost 2 bases to trimming and J lost 3 bases, with 14 bases between them. Germline CDR1 MNHNY, CDR2 SVGAGI (reference sequence). This CDR3 reads CASSYAQGYLYEQYF. For the CDR3, the DNA is TGTGCCAGCAGTTACGCACAGGGTTACCTCTACGAGCAGTACTTC.

This sequence joins TRBV5-1 and TRBJ2-1; 7 nucleotides agree with TRBD1. Germline V gene lookup returns CDR1 SGHRS and CDR2 YFSETQ. The CDR3 length is 15 residues. V lost 4 bases and J lost 7; bases outside the gene matches: 11. The CDR3 protein is CASSATGTELNEQFF. The CDR3 nucleotides are TGCGCCAGCAGCGCAACCGGGACAGAGCTTAATGAGCAGTTCTTC.

The rearrangement links TRBV6-1 to TRBJ2-6; 7 positions match TRBD1. This CDR3 comprises 17 residues. V lost 3 bases and J lost 0; bases outside the gene matches: 5. Germline loops: CDR1 MNHNS, CDR2 SASEGT. The CDR3 DNA sequence: TGTGCCAGCAGTGACGGGACAGTACTCTCTGGGGCCAACGTCCTGACTTTC. Encoded protein: CASSDGTVLSGANVLTF.

V gene TRBV28 combines with J gene TRBJ2-3, with 7 nucleotides matching TRBD1. CDR3 length equals 20 residues. After removal of 7 bases from V and 0 bases from J, the junction contained 22 bases not matched to a gene. Per the germline V gene, CDR1 is MDHEN and CDR2 is SYDVKM. The CDR3 nucleotides read TGTGCCAGCAACCCTTGGGGTGGACAGGCGACCCTCTCTAGCACAGATACGCAGTATTTT. Translation gives CASNPWGGQATLSSTDTQYF.

This chain joins TRBV7-9 and TRBJ2-3; no firm D call. The V gene's germline CDR1 is SEHNR and CDR2 FQNEAQ (reference sequence). V lost 4 bases, J lost 8 bases, and 10 bases lay in between. There are 12 residues in the CDR3. The CDR3 region has the DNA TGTGCCAGCAGCTCAAACGAATTTACGCAGTATTTT. It yields the protein CASSSNEFTQYF.

The rearrangement uses TRBV2 and TRBJ2-7; D might be TRBD1 (5 bases). The length of the CDR3 is 13 residues. Germline lookup yields CDR1 SNHLY and CDR2 FYNNEI. The germline V and J ends were trimmed by 6 bases and 1 base, with 10 bases remaining between them. The CDR3 sequence is CASRFGASYEQYV. In nucleotides, the CDR3 is TGTGCCAGCAGGTTTGGGGCGTCCTACGAGCAGTACGTC.

This clone was picked up a small number of times. V gene TRBV7-9 combines with J gene TRBJ2-1; D uncertain. The CDR3 length is 16 residues. Germline assignment: CDR1 SEHNR and CDR2 FQNEAQ (reference sequence). V was shortened by 0 bases and J by 8 bases, with 17 bases between the two germline ends. The CDR3 region has the DNA TGTGCCAGCAGCTTAGCGCTTGGGTTCGTTTACGATGAGCAGTTCTTC. It encodes CASSLALGFVYDEQFF. The full variable domain, completed using reference TRBV7-9 and TRBJ2-1, is DTGVSQNPRHKITKRGQNVTFRCDPISEHNRLYWYRQTLGQGPEFLTYFQNEAQLEKSRLLSDRFSAERPKGSFSTLEIQRTEQGDSAMYLCASSLALGFVYDEQFFGPGTRLTVL.

The CDR3 reads CASSTRGGHNSPLHF. CDR3 nucleotide sequence: TGTGCCAGCAGCACCCGGGGGGGGCATAATTCACCCCTCCACTTT. V and J are TRBV5-4 and TRBJ1-6; tentatively, D is TRBD1 (6 bases). The CDR3 loop spans 15 amino acids. V was trimmed by 4 bases and J by 5 bases, leaving 13 bases between them. Germline CDR1 SGHNT, CDR2 YYREEE (reference sequence). The full variable domain, with the rest looked up from reference TRBV5-4 and TRBJ1-6, is ETGVTQSPTHLIKTRGQQVTLRCSSQSGHNTVSWYQQALGQGPQFIFQYYREEENGRGNFPPRFSGLQFPNYSSELNVNALELDDSALYLCASSTRGGHNSPLHFGNGTRLTVT.

The chain joins TRBV6-1 to TRBJ2-3, with no clear D. Trimming shortened V by 0 bases and J by 2 bases, and 21 bases separated the two germline ends. Germline CDR1 MNHNS, CDR2 SASEGT. This CDR3 is built from 19 residues. CDR3 region: CASSEAPLPWLTSTDTQYF. Written as DNA, the CDR3 is TGTGCCAGCAGTGAAGCCCCCCTCCCTTGGTTGACATCCACAGATACGCAGTATTTT.

V gene TRBV5-4 combines with J gene TRBJ2-1; D ambiguous. Germline V lookup: CDR1 SGHNT, CDR2 YYREEE (reference sequence). This CDR3 has 11 amino acids. V lost 3 bases and J lost 8, with 6 bases in between. This chain's CDR3 is CASSSAYEQFF. The CDR3 DNA reads TGTGCCAGCAGCTCGGCCTATGAGCAGTTCTTC.

The chain's CDR3 is CASSQTWRETQYF. The CDR3 DNA follows: TGTGCCAGTAGCCAAACATGGAGGGAGACCCAGTACTTC. The V and J genes are TRBV19 and TRBJ2-5, with D perhaps matching TRBD2 (5 bases). Per the germline V gene, CDR1 is LNHDA and CDR2 is SQIVND (reference sequence). V lost 6 bases and J 5 bases, leaving 13 bases between the germline ends. CDR3 length: 13 residues.

The CDR3 DNA is TGTGCCAGTAGGACTGCTCCCGGGGAGCTGTTTTTT. This codes for CASRTAPGELFF. The rearrangement uses TRBV6-1 and TRBJ2-2; possibly TRBD2 for D (5 bases). This CDR3 comprises 12 residues. V was cut by 9 bases and J by 6 bases, with 11 bases left in between. Looked up from germline, CDR1 is MNHNS and CDR2 is SASEGT.

The chain joins TRBV7-2 to TRBJ2-7; D not certain. This CDR3 is built from 12 residues. V shed 5 bases and J shed 6 bases, with 11 bases lying between them. The germline CDR1 and CDR2 sequences are SGHTA and FQGNSA. The CDR3 DNA follows: TGTGCCAGCAGCCATCGGAGTGGCGAGCAGTACTTC. Translation gives CASSHRSGEQYF.

This clone turned up a few times. The rearrangement links TRBV7-2 to TRBJ1-5; D not certain. The CDR3 has 12 amino acids. With 5 bases removed from V and 4 bases from J, the gap between germline ends came to 6 bases. Germline V lookup: CDR1 SGHTA, CDR2 FQGNSA. CDR3 protein: CASSPPNQPQHF. The CDR3 nucleotides are TGTGCCAGCAGCCCCCCAAATCAGCCCCAGCATTTT.

This clone was recorded a few times. The chain couples TRBV25-1 to TRBJ2-1; weak D call: TRBD1 (5 bases). The CDR3 is 17 residues long. Germline loops: CDR1 MGHDK, CDR2 SYGVNS. The V and J ends lost 4 bases and 2 bases respectively, with 18 bases between them. The CDR3 loop reads CASSGAGPFPTYNEQFF. CDR3 sequence (DNA): TGTGCCAGCAGTGGGGCAGGGCCCTTTCCCACCTACAATGAGCAGTTCTTC.

V usage is TRBV6-1 and J usage is TRBJ1-6; the D is unclear. V shed 3 bases and J shed 10 bases, with 10 bases lying between them. Germline CDR1 reads MNHNS; CDR2 reads SASEGT. The CDR3 contains 13 residues. The CDR3 sequence: CASSDPRGSPLHF. CDR3 coding DNA: TGTGCCAGCAGTGATCCTCGAGGCTCACCCCTCCACTTT.

The chain recombines TRBV19 with TRBJ1-1, with TRBD1 as a possible D gene (6 bases). CDR1 LNHDA and CDR2 SQIVND come from the germline V gene (reference sequence). V shed 3 bases and J shed 6 bases, with 8 bases lying between them. The CDR3 is 12 amino acids. CDR3 protein: CASSIGGSEAFF. The CDR3 DNA reads TGTGCCAGTAGTATTGGGGGCTCTGAAGCTTTCTTT.

This chain uses TRBV27 with TRBJ2-5; D remains unclear. Germline CDR1 is MNHEY and CDR2 is SMNVEV (reference sequence). The CDR3 consists of 11 residues. V was trimmed by 4 bases and J by 4 bases, leaving 4 bases between them. The CDR3 region is CASSSGETQYF. CDR3 in DNA: TGTGCCAGCAGTTCGGGAGAGACCCAGTACTTC.

In this sample, this clone turned up once. V usage is TRBV6-5 and J usage is TRBJ2-1; D gene unclear. Germline loops: CDR1 MNHEY, CDR2 SVGAGI. This CDR3 comprises 13 residues. Deletions cut 5 bases from V and 5 bases from J, with 10 bases between. CDR3 sequence (DNA): TGTGCCAGCAGTGAATTGAGAAACAATGAGCAGTTCTTC. This encodes CASSELRNNEQFF.

The V and J genes are TRBV21-1 and TRBJ1-6; TRBD1, the table's D call, lacks a check against the DNA. TRBV21-1 is a listed pseudogene. The CDR3 sequence is 14 residues long. CDR3 coding DNA: TGTGCCAGCAGACCGACAGGGGTTATTTCACCCCTCCACTTT. Amino acid sequence: CASRPTGVISPLHF.